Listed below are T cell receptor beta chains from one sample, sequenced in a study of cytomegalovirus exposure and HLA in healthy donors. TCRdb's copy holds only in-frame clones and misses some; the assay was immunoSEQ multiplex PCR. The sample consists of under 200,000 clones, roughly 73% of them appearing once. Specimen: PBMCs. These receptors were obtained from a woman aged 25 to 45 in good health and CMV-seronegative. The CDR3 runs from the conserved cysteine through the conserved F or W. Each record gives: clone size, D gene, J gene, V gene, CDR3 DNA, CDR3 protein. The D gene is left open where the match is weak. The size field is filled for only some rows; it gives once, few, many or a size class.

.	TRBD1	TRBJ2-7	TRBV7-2	TGTGCCAGCAGCTGGACAGGGGGTCCGTACGAGCAGTACTTC	CASSWTGGPYEQYF
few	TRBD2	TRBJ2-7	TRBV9	TGTGCCAGCAGCGTAGGCCCCACTGGGACTAGCTTGGGAGAGCAGTACTTC	CASSVGPTGTSLGEQYF
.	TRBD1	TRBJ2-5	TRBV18	TGTGCCAGCTCACCACTCCGGGACAGGGGTTCGGAGACCCAGTACTTC	CASSPLRDRGSETQYF
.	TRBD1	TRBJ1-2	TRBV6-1	TGTGCCAGCAGTGAAGATGGGACAGGGGGACGGTATGGCTACACCTTC	CASSEDGTGGRYGYTF
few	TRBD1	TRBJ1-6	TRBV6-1	TGTGCCAGCAGTGCCTCGACAGGGGGAGGATCACCCCTCCACTTT	CASSASTGGGSPLHF
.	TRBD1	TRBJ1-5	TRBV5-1	TGCGCCAGCAGCCCGGGACAGGGGGGCCAGGGACAACAGCCCCAGCATTTT	CASSPGQGGQGQQPQHF
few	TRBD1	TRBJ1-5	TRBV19	TGTGCCAGTGGAAACCGACAGGGTGGGGGAGGTCAGCCCCAGCATTTT	CASGNRQGGGGQPQHF
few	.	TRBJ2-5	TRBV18	TGTGCCAGCTCACCTATTGGCAGTCAAGAGACCCAGTACTTC	CASSPIGSQETQYF
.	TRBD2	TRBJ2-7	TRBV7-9	TGTTCCAGCAGCCCTGTAGCGGGAGTGGTTAACGAGCAGTACTTC	CSSSPVAGVVNEQYF
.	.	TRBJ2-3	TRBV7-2	TGTGCCAGCAGCACCTACCTTAGCACAGATACGCAGTATTTT	CASSTYLSTDTQYF